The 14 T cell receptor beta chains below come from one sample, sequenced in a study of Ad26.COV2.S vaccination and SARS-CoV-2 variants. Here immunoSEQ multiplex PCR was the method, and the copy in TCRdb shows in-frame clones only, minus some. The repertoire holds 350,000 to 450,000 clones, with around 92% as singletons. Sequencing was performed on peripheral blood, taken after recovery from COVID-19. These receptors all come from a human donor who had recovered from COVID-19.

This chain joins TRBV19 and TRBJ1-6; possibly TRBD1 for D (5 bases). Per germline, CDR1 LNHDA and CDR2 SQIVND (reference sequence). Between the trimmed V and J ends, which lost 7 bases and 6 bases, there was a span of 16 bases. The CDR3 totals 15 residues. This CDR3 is CASKIGDSINSPLHF. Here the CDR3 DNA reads TGTGCCAGTAAGATAGGAGACAGCATTAATTCACCCCTCCACTTT.

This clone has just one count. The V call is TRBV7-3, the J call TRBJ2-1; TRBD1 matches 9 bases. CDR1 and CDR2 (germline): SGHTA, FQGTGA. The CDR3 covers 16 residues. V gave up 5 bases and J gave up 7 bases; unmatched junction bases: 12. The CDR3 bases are TGTGCCAGCAGCAGAACCGGGACAGGGATGTTGAATGAGCAGTTCTTC. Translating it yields CASSRTGTGMLNEQFF.

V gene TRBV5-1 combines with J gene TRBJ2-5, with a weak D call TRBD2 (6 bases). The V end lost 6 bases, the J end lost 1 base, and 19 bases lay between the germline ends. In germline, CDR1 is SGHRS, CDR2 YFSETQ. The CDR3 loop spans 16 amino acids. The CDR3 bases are TGCGCCAGCACCATCTCGGGGGTAGCCATCCAAGAGACCCAGTACTTC. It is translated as CASTISGVAIQETQYF.

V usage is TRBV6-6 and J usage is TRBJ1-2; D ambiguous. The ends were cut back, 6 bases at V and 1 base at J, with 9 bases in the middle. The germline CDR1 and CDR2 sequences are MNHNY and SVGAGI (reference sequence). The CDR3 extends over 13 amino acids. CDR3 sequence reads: CASSTQSNYGYTF. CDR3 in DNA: TGTGCCAGCAGCACGCAGAGTAACTATGGCTACACCTTC.

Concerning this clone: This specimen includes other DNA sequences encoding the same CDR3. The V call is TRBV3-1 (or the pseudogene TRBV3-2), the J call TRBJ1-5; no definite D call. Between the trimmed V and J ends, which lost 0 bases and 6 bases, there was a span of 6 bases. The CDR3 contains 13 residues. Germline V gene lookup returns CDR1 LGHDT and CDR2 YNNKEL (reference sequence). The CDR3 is CASSQEGAQPQHF. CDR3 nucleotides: TGTGCCAGCAGCCAAGAAGGAGCTCAGCCCCAGCATTTT.

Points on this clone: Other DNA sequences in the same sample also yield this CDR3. The CDR3 region is CASSLTGNTEAFF. The DNA of the CDR3 is TGTGCCAGCAGTTTGACAGGGAACACTGAAGCTTTCTTT. The chain employs TRBV27 and TRBJ1-1; maybe TRBD1 (6 bases). Trimming took 3 bases from V and 1 from J, leaving 6 bases between them. Germline assignment: CDR1 MNHEY and CDR2 SMNVEV (reference sequence). The length of the CDR3 is 13 residues.

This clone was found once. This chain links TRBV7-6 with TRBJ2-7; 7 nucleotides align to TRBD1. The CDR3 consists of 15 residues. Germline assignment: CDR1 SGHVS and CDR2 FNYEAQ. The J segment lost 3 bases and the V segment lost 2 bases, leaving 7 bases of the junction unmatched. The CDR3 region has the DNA TGTGCCAGCAGCTTAAGGGAGACAGGGTTCTACGAGCAGTACTTC. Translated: CASSLRETGFYEQYF.

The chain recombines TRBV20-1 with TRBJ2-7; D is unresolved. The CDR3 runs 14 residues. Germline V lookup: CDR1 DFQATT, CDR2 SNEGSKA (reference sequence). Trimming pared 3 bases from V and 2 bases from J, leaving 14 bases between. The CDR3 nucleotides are TGCAGTGCTAGTAGACGTAACCAAGCCTACGAGCAGTACTTC. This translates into CSASRRNQAYEQYF.

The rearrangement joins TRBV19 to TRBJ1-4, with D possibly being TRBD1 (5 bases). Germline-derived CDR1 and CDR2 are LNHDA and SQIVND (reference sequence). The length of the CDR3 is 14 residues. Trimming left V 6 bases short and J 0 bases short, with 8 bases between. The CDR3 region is CASREGATNEKLFF. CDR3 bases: TGTGCCAGTAGAGAAGGGGCAACTAATGAAAAACTGTTTTTT. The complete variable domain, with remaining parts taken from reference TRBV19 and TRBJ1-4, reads DGGITQSPKYLFRKEGQNVTLSCEQNLNHDAMYWYRQDPGQGLRLIYYSQIVNDFQKGDIAEGYSVSREKKESFPLTVTSAQKNPTAFYLCASREGATNEKLFFGSGTQLSVL.

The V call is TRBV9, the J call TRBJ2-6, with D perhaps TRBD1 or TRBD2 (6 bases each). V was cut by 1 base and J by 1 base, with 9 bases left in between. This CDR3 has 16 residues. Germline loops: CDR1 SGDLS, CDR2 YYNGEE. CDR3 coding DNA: TGTGCCAGCAGCGTAAGGAGGGGGTCTGGGGCCAACGTCCTGACTTTC. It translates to CASSVRRGSGANVLTF.

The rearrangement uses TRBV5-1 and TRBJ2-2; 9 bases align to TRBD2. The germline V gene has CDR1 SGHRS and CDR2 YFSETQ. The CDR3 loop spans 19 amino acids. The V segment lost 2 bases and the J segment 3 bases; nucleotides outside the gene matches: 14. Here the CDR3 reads CASSFAPPRGGVDTGELFF. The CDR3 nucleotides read TGCGCCAGCAGCTTTGCCCCCCCGCGGGGGGGCGTGGACACCGGGGAGCTGTTTTTT.

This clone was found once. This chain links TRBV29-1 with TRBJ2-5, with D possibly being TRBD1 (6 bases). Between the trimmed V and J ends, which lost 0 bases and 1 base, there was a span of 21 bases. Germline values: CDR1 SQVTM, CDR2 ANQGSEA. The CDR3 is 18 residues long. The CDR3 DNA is TGCAGCGTTGAAGATCCCCTCAAATTCCAGGGGACCCAAGAGACCCAGTACTTC. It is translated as CSVEDPLKFQGTQETQYF.

The CDR3 nucleotides read TGTGCCAGCAGCTTCTTCCAGGACCGAGATGAGCAGTTCTTC. This sequence encodes CASSFFQDRDEQFF. The chain is built from TRBV5-6 and TRBJ2-1; D gene ambiguous. The CDR3 sequence is 14 residues long. V was pared by 2 bases and J by 8 bases, with 14 bases between. CDR1 and CDR2 from the germline V gene are SGHDT and YYEEEE. The complete variable domain, with remaining parts taken from reference TRBV5-6 and TRBJ2-1, reads DAGVTQSPTHLIKTRGQQVTLRCSPKSGHDTVSWYQQALGQGPQFIFQYYEEEERQRGNFPDRFSGHQFPNYSSELNVNALLLGDSALYLCASSFFQDRDEQFFGPGTRLTVL.

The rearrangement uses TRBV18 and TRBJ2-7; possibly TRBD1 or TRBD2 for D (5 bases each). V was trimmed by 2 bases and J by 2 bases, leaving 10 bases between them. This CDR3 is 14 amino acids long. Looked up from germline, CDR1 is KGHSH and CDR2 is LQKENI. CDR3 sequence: CASSPGGAAYEQYF. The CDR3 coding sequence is TGTGCCAGCTCACCAGGGGGAGCCGCCTACGAGCAGTACTTC.